One sample yielded the 29 T cell receptor beta chains listed below, sequenced in a study of blood T cell repertoires in COVID-19. The data were produced by immunoSEQ multiplex PCR, yet TCRdb's version contains in-frame clones alone and is incomplete. The sample yields 200,000 to 250,000 clones, approximately 84% seen once. Sequencing used peripheral blood. The receptor source for this set is a woman between 50 and 59 years old with active or convalescent COVID-19.

This clone appeared once. The junction does not match germline at one end; this may be a read error. J is TRBJ2-4 and V is TRBV5-1; 9 bases agree with TRBD1. There are 15 residues in the CDR3. Germline assignment: CDR1 SGHRS and CDR2 YFSETQ. The CDR3 is CASSLFPGQGTVRNF. The DNA for the CDR3 is TGCGCCAGCAGCTTATTCCCGGGACAGGGAACCGTAAGGAACTTC.

The chain is built from TRBV6-5 and TRBJ1-1; no clear D gene. The CDR3 is made up of 12 amino acids. Germline V gene sequence: CDR1 MNHEY, CDR2 SVGAGI. Trimming removed 7 bases at V and 1 base at J, with 7 bases between. In DNA, the CDR3 is TGTGCCAGCACTTTCGGGAACACTGAAGCTTTCTTT. It is translated as CASTFGNTEAFF.

The rearrangement links TRBV2 to TRBJ2-5; 12 bases match TRBD2. The CDR3 runs to 15 residues. Germline values: CDR1 SNHLY, CDR2 FYNNEI. The trim removed 6 bases at V and 5 bases at J, leaving 7 bases unmatched. This CDR3 reads CASRPGLAGWETQYF. In nucleotides, the CDR3 is TGTGCCAGCAGACCTGGACTAGCGGGATGGGAGACCCAGTACTTC.

In its sample, this clone was seen a few times. This chain joins TRBV10-1 and TRBJ2-5, with 10 bases matching TRBD2. The CDR3 totals 14 residues. Germline V gene data show CDR1 as WNHNN and CDR2 as SYGVQD (reference sequence). V dropped 2 bases and J dropped 4; count of bases not matched to a gene: 1. CDR3: CASSELAGAETQYF. The CDR3 nucleotides read TGCGCCAGCAGTGAGCTAGCGGGAGCAGAGACCCAGTACTTC.

V usage is TRBV5-1 and J usage is TRBJ2-7; D is uncertain. Per the germline V gene, CDR1 is SGHRS and CDR2 is YFSETQ. This CDR3 is built from 13 residues. Trimming removed 7 bases from V and 4 bases from J, with 15 bases in between. CDR3 loop: CASSPALGYEQYF. The CDR3 nucleotides are TGCGCCAGCTCACCCGCGCTCGGTTACGAGCAGTACTTC.

The J gene is TRBJ1-2, the V gene TRBV28; 7 nucleotides line up with TRBD1. V trimming: 4 bases; J trimming: 0 bases; junction bases outside the gene matches: 5. CDR1 and CDR2 from the germline V gene are MDHEN and SYDVKM. The CDR3 is made up of 15 amino acids. The CDR3 DNA follows: TGTGCCAGCAGTTCCTCGACAGGGACTAACTATGGCTACACCTTC. Protein sequence: CASSSSTGTNYGYTF.

Points on this clone: Compared with germline, one end of the junction differs, possibly owing to a read error. This chain joins TRBV19 and TRBJ1-2; TRBD1 is a possible D gene (6 bases). Germline values: CDR1 LNHDA, CDR2 SQIVND (reference sequence). The CDR3 consists of 14 residues. DNA for the CDR3: TGTGCCAGCAGTAGGGGGGTATATAACTATGGCTACACCTTC. Translating gives CASSRGVYNYGYTF.

In the case of this clone: At one end the junction does not follow the germline gene, possibly because of a read error. The chain combines TRBV9 with TRBJ2-4, with 9 bases identical to TRBD2. CDR1 and CDR2 from the germline V gene are SGDLS and YYNGEE. This CDR3 has 11 residues. The CDR3 DNA follows: TGTGCCAGCAGCGCGGGACTAGCTATACACTTC. Residues: CASSAGLAIHF.

This clone occurred once. The genes are TRBV7-2 and TRBJ2-3, with D maybe TRBD2 (6 bases). The CDR3 runs 14 residues. The V end lost 6 bases, the J end lost 7 bases, and 17 bases lay between the germline ends. Per germline, CDR1 SGHTA and CDR2 FQGNSA. The CDR3 DNA reads TGTGCCAGCAGTCCCCCGCGGGATTCGAATACGCAGTATTTT. Its protein is CASSPPRDSNTQYF.

The CDR3: CASKPRPGQGVRQPQHF. CDR3 bases: TGTGCCAGCAAACCACGACCCGGACAGGGAGTGAGGCAGCCCCAGCATTTT. The V gene is TRBV28, the J gene TRBJ1-5; 8 positions agree with TRBD1. CDR3 size: 17 residues. Per germline, CDR1 MDHEN and CDR2 SYDVKM. V was clipped by 7 bases and J by 7 bases; unmatched bases: 18.

The chain has TRBV28 and TRBJ1-2, with TRBD1 matching over 7 bases. This CDR3 is built from 14 residues. V shed 7 bases and J 4 bases; nucleotides not matched to a gene: 9. Germline CDR1 and CDR2: MDHEN and SYDVKM. CDR3 coding DNA: TGTGCCAGCAAGGGGGCGGGACAGTCCTATGGCTACACCTTC. Its translation is CASKGAGQSYGYTF.

V usage is TRBV19 and J usage is TRBJ1-4, with 9 positions matching TRBD1. This CDR3 is built from 15 residues. Germline assignment: CDR1 LNHDA and CDR2 SQIVND (reference sequence). V lost 5 bases to trimming and J lost 6 bases; unmatched junction nucleotides: 7. The CDR3 sequence: CASSSWTGVYEKLFF. The CDR3 region has the DNA TGTGCCAGTAGTTCCTGGACAGGGGTTTATGAAAAACTGTTTTTT.

V gene TRBV24-1 combines with J gene TRBJ2-3, with TRBD1 matching 10 bases. Looked up from germline, CDR1 is KGHDR and CDR2 is SFDVKD. With 4 bases clipped from V and 5 bases from J, the junction kept 5 bases outside the gene matches. The CDR3 is 15 amino acids. The CDR3 bases are TGTGCCACCAGTGACCGACAGGGGGCTGGAGATACGCAGTATTTT. Translating gives CATSDRQGAGDTQYF.

The chain is built from TRBV28 and TRBJ1-1, with TRBD1 matching over 8 bases. The CDR3 covers 15 residues. V dropped 6 bases and J dropped 7; count of bases not matched to a gene: 13. CDR1 and CDR2 from the germline V gene are MDHEN and SYDVKM. CDR3: CASRPNQGAYNEAFF. Here the CDR3 DNA reads TGTGCCAGCAGACCGAACCAGGGGGCCTATAATGAAGCTTTCTTT.

This clone was picked up a small number of times. J is TRBJ2-7 and V is TRBV7-3; 7 nucleotides align to TRBD1. The V segment lost 4 bases and the J segment 6 bases; nucleotides outside the gene matches: 6. CDR3 length: 13 amino acids. Per germline, CDR1 SGHTA and CDR2 FQGTGA. This CDR3 reads CASSSDRDSEQYF. CDR3 nucleotides: TGTGCCAGCAGCTCCGACAGGGATTCCGAGCAGTACTTC.

The chain employs TRBV2 and TRBJ1-5; possibly TRBD1 for D (6 bases). CDR3 size: 12 residues. In germline, CDR1 is SNHLY, CDR2 FYNNEI. V was pared by 6 bases and J by 7 bases, with 10 bases between. The DNA of the CDR3 is TGTGCCAGCAGACAGGGTGGCCAGCCCCAGCATTTT. Translating it yields CASRQGGQPQHF.

V and J are TRBV18 and TRBJ1-6; tentative D call: TRBD1 (6 bases). Trimming shortened V by 3 bases and J by 8 bases, and 14 bases separated the two germline ends. Germline values: CDR1 KGHSH, CDR2 LQKENI. The CDR3 covers 15 residues. The CDR3 sequence is CASSPQGTGHSPLHF. CDR3 coding DNA: TGTGCCAGCTCACCGCAGGGGACGGGGCATTCACCCCTCCACTTT. Filled out from reference TRBV18 and TRBJ1-6, the complete variable domain reads NAGVMQNPRHLVRRRGQEARLRCSPMKGHSHVYWYRQLPEEGLKFMVYLQKENIIDESGMPKERFSAEFPKEGPSILRIQQVVRGDSAAYFCASSPQGTGHSPLHFGNGTRLTVT.

This clone was counted between two and nine times. The chain uses TRBV7-2 and TRBJ1-2, with D possibly being TRBD1 (6 bases). This CDR3 region has 14 residues. Deletions cut 1 base from V and 2 bases from J, with 8 bases between. The germline CDR1 and CDR2 sequences are SGHTA and FQGNSA. DNA of the CDR3: TGTGCCAGCAGCTTAGATGACAGGAACTATGGCTACACCTTC. Its protein is CASSLDDRNYGYTF.

V is TRBV2 and J is TRBJ1-1; D may be TRBD1 (5 bases). Germline values: CDR1 SNHLY, CDR2 FYNNEI. V lost 10 bases and J 3 bases, leaving 21 bases between the germline ends. CDR3 length: 15 amino acids. The CDR3, as DNA: TGTGCCATCTTGGGGGGAATGCGACGGGACACTGAAGCTTTCTTT. Translating gives CAILGGMRRDTEAFF.

The chain links TRBV15 to TRBJ2-3, with a tentative D call TRBD1 (6 bases). V was pared by 5 bases and J by 4 bases, with 19 bases between. The CDR3 length is 16 residues. Germline V gene data show CDR1 as LNHNV and CDR2 as YYDKDF (reference sequence). CDR3 sequence: CATSGWPEKGADTQYF. DNA for the CDR3: TGTGCCACCAGCGGGTGGCCGGAGAAGGGGGCAGATACGCAGTATTTT.

This chain connects TRBV7-9 to TRBJ2-1; 8 nucleotides align to TRBD2. Per germline, CDR1 SEHNR and CDR2 FQNEAQ (reference sequence). Trimming removed 1 base from V and 7 bases from J; junction bases left unmatched: 6. There are 15 residues in the CDR3. The CDR3 nucleotides are TGTGCCAGCAGCTTAGGCGGGAGGCTTCTGAATGAGCAGTTCTTC. This translates into CASSLGGRLLNEQFF.

The J gene is TRBJ1-4, the V gene TRBV5-5; 7 bases are a match to TRBD1. V lost 4 bases to trimming and J lost 8 bases; unmatched junction nucleotides: 8. In germline, CDR1 is SGHKS, CDR2 YYEKEE (reference sequence). The CDR3 has 14 residues. CDR3 sequence reads: CASSPGGLLEKLFF. As DNA, the CDR3 is TGTGCCAGCAGCCCAGGGGGGCTCCTGGAAAAACTGTTTTTT. Looking up the rest from reference TRBV5-5 and TRBJ1-4 gives the full variable domain: DAGVTQSPTHLIKTRGQQVTLRCSPISGHKSVSWYQQVLGQGPQFIFQYYEKEERGRGNFPDRFSARQFPNYSSELNVNALLLGDSALYLCASSPGGLLEKLFFGSGTQLSVL.

The chain couples TRBV5-4 to TRBJ1-2; D is perhaps TRBD1 (5 bases). In germline, CDR1 is SGHNT, CDR2 YYREEE (reference sequence). CDR3 length: 12 residues. V gave up 2 bases and J gave up 6 bases, with 8 bases separating them. The CDR3 sequence is CASSFRQNGYTF. The CDR3 DNA follows: TGTGCCAGCAGCTTTCGACAGAATGGCTACACCTTC.

This rearrangement joins TRBV5-6 to TRBJ2-5; 8 positions agree with TRBD2. Unmatched junction bases numbered 11, after V lost 9 bases and J lost 7 bases. From germline, CDR1 is SGHDT and CDR2 YYEEEE. The CDR3 sequence is 13 residues long. The CDR3 nucleotides read TGTGCCACACGGGGGGGCCTTATGGGGACCCAGTACTTC. Protein sequence: CATRGGLMGTQYF.

The chain couples TRBV19 to TRBJ1-2; the match to TRBD1 covers 10 bases. This CDR3 spans 15 amino acids. Germline CDR1 and CDR2: LNHDA and SQIVND (reference sequence). Trimming took 5 bases from V and 5 from J; bases not matched to a gene: 8. CDR3 DNA sequence: TGTGCCAGTAGTCCTAGCCGGGACAGGGGATATGGCTACACCTTC. It codes for CASSPSRDRGYGYTF.

CDR3 DNA sequence: TGCGCCAGCAGACTGCGCGGCAAGGAGACCCAGTACTTC. It encodes CASRLRGKETQYF. The J gene is TRBJ2-5, the V gene TRBV5-1, with unresolved D. V dropped 5 bases and J dropped 5 bases, with 13 bases sitting between them. Germline V lookup: CDR1 SGHRS, CDR2 YFSETQ. The CDR3 runs 13 residues.

The chain recombines TRBV28 with TRBJ1-5; no clear D gene. Germline CDR1 is MDHEN and CDR2 is SYDVKM. Trimming took 2 bases from V and 1 from J, leaving 9 bases between them. The CDR3 contains 15 residues. In DNA form, the CDR3 reads TGTGCCAGCAGTTTAGTCCCCGGGAGCAATCAGCCCCAGCATTTT. Amino acids: CASSLVPGSNQPQHF.

This chain joins TRBV6-5 and TRBJ2-7; 7 nucleotides agree with TRBD2. V lost 6 bases, J lost 0 bases, and 8 bases stayed unmatched. This CDR3 comprises 15 residues. Germline V gene sequence: CDR1 MNHEY, CDR2 SVGAGI. CDR3 DNA sequence: TGTGCCAGCAGCCTACGGGGGGACTTCTCCTACGAGCAGTACTTC. As protein: CASSLRGDFSYEQYF.

J is TRBJ1-2 and V is TRBV6-5; the D is unclear. Germline-derived CDR1 and CDR2 are MNHEY and SVGAGI. The CDR3 has 15 residues. V dropped 0 bases and J dropped 3 bases, with 11 bases sitting between them. For the CDR3, the DNA is TGTGCCAGCAGTTACTCGAGTACGGAGTACTATGGCTACACCTTC. Translation gives CASSYSSTEYYGYTF.